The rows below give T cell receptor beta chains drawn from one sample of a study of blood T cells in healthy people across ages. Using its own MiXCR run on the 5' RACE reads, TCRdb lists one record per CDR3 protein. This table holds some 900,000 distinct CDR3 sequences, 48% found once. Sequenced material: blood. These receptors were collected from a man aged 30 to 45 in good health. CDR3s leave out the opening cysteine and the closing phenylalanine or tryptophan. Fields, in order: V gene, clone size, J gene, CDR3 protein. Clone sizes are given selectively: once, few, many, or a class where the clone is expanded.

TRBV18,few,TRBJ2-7,ASSPLGKLAGGHEQY
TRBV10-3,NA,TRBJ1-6,AIRDRGESYNSPLH
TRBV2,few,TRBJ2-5,ASSQGRGETQY
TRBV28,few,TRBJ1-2,AGLDGYGYT
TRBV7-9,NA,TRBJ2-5,ASSSATSGGRETQY
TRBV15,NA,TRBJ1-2,ATSRDRQGGYT
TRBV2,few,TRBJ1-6,ARTVSSYNSPLH
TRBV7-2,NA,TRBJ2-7,ASTLGQSSYEQY
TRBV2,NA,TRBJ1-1,ASSEGLLGTEAF
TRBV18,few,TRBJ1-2,ASSPDQGGSGYT
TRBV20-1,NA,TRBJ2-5,SASWLAGPQETQY
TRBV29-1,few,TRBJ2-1,SARGGGDEQF
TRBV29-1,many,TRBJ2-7,SVEDGGSYEQY